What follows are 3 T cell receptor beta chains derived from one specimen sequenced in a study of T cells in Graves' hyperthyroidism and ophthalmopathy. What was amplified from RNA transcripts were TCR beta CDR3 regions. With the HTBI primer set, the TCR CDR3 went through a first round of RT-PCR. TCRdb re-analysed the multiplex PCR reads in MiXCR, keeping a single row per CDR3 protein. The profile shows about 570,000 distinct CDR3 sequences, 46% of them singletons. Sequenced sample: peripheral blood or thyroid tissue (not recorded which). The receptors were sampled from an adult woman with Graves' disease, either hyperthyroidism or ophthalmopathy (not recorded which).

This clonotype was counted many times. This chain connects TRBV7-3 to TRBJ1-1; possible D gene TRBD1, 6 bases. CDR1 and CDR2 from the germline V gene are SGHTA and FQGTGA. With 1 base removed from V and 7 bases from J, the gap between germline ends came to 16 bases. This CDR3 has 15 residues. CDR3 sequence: CASSLRPGADDEAFF. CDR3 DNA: TGTGCCAGCAGCTTAAGGCCAGGGGCTGATGATGAAGCTTTCTTT.

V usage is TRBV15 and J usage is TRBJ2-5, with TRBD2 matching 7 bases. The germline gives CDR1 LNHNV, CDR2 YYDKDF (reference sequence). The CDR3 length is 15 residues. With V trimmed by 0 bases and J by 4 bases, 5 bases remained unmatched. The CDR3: CATSRDPGGRETQYF. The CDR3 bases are TGTGCCACCAGCAGAGATCCGGGGGGACGAGAGACCCAGTACTTC.

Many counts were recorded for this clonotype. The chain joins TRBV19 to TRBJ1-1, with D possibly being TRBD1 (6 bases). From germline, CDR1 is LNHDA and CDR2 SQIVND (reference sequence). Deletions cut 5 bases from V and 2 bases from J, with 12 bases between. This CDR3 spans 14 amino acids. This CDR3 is CASSSGQSNTEAFF. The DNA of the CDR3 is TGTGCCAGTAGTTCCGGACAGTCAAACACTGAAGCTTTCTTT.